The next 9 T cell receptor beta chains were all read from a single sample in a study of cytomegalovirus exposure and HLA in healthy donors. A multiplex PCR was run with 60 Vbeta primers and 13 Jbeta primers. Clones were sequenced by immunoSEQ multiplex PCR, and TCRdb holds only the in-frame ones, with some missing. The sample lists 250,000 to 350,000 clones, under 80% occurring once. Material for sequencing was PBMCs. The receptor set was obtained from a female donor in good health and CMV-seronegative.

The chain is built from TRBV2 and TRBJ1-1, with D perhaps matching TRBD1 (6 bases). The germline CDR1 and CDR2 sequences are SNHLY and FYNNEI. CDR3 length equals 12 residues. The ends were cut back, 5 bases at V and 6 bases at J, with 10 bases in the middle. The CDR3 here is CASSSQGPEAFF. The CDR3, as DNA: TGTGCCAGCAGTTCCCAGGGGCCTGAAGCTTTCTTT.

This clone was seen a few times. The chain uses TRBV27 and TRBJ2-7; TRBD2 might be the D (5 bases). V was shortened by 6 bases and J by 2 bases, with 17 bases between the two germline ends. From germline, CDR1 is MNHEY and CDR2 SMNVEV (reference sequence). This CDR3 is built from 15 residues. The CDR3 sequence: CASSDMVGDPYEQYF. DNA of the CDR3: TGTGCCAGCAGCGACATGGTGGGAGACCCCTACGAGCAGTACTTC.

This clone was recorded once. The DNA for the CDR3 is TGTGCCAGCAACCAGGGGGACAGGGGGTCCTTCGAAAAACTGTTTTTT. This codes for CASNQGDRGSFEKLFF. The J gene is TRBJ1-4, the V gene TRBV4-2; 11 nucleotides agree with TRBD1. The CDR3 runs to 16 residues. Per germline, CDR1 LGHNA and CDR2 YNFKEQ. V shed 7 bases and J 8 bases; nucleotides not matched to a gene: 12.

The J gene is TRBJ2-5, the V gene TRBV5-1; 7 bases are a match to TRBD2. The germline CDR1 and CDR2 sequences are SGHRS and YFSETQ. The CDR3 covers 13 residues. Losses at the gene ends were 1 base for V and 5 bases for J; bases not matched to a gene: 2. CDR3 sequence: CASSLPGRETQYF. In nucleotides, the CDR3 is TGCGCCAGCAGCTTGCCCGGGAGGGAGACCCAGTACTTC.

This clone showed up just once. This chain uses TRBV4-1 with TRBJ2-7; 10 bases agree with TRBD2. Germline CDR1 and CDR2: MGHRA and YSYEKL. The ends lost 0 bases at V and 0 bases at J; junction bases unmatched: 11. The CDR3 has 19 residues. The CDR3 DNA is TGCGCCAGCAGCCAAGATCAAAGCGGGAGGGCCTCTTACTCCTACGAGCAGTACTTC. This translates into CASSQDQSGRASYSYEQYF.

This chain connects TRBV7-3 to TRBJ2-1, with 9 bases that match TRBD2. The CDR3 is 15 residues long. Germline V CDR1 and CDR2: SGHTA, FQGTGA. V was pared by 5 bases and J by 3 bases, with 5 bases of the junction left unmatched. CDR3 residues: CASSETSGYYNEQFF. The CDR3 nucleotides are TGTGCCAGCAGCGAGACTAGCGGCTACTACAATGAGCAGTTCTTC.

This clone was found once. The chain is built from TRBV18 and TRBJ1-2; D is unresolved. The germline gives CDR1 KGHSH, CDR2 LQKENI. With 0 bases removed from V and 4 bases from J, the gap between germline ends came to 9 bases. The length of the CDR3 is 14 residues. CDR3 in DNA: TGTGCCAGCTCACCACCCGGTAATAGCTATGGCTACACCTTC. As protein: CASSPPGNSYGYTF. Filled out from reference TRBV18 and TRBJ1-2, the complete variable domain reads NAGVMQNPRHLVRRRGQEARLRCSPMKGHSHVYWYRQLPEEGLKFMVYLQKENIIDESGMPKERFSAEFPKEGPSILRIQQVVRGDSAAYFCASSPPGNSYGYTFGSGTRLTVV.

The rearrangement uses TRBV5-1 and TRBJ2-3, with D unresolved. CDR1 and CDR2 (germline): SGHRS, YFSETQ. Between the trimmed V and J ends, which lost 0 bases and 5 bases, there was a span of 10 bases. This CDR3 has 14 residues. The CDR3 spells CASSLASGGDTQYF. The CDR3 nucleotides are TGCGCCAGCAGCTTGGCTTCGGGTGGAGATACGCAGTATTTT.

This chain uses TRBV15 with TRBJ2-7; perhaps TRBD2 as D (6 bases). Germline CDR1 reads LNHNV; CDR2 reads YYDKDF (reference sequence). This CDR3 region has 12 residues. Trimming left V 8 bases short and J 1 base short, with 9 bases between. CDR3 amino acids: CATARGSYEQYF. The DNA for the CDR3 is TGTGCCACCGCCCGGGGGTCCTACGAGCAGTACTTC. Variable domain in full (rest from reference TRBV15 and TRBJ2-7): DAMVIQNPRYQVTQFGKPVTLSCSQTLNHNVMYWYQQKSSQAPKLLFHYYDKDFNNEADTPDNFQSRRPNTSFCFLDIRSPGLGDTAMYLCATARGSYEQYFGPGTRLTVT.